The rows below give T cell receptor beta chains drawn from one sample of a study of blood T cell repertoires in COVID-19. Profiling relied on immunoSEQ multiplex PCR, and the TCRdb table lists in-frame clones only, not all of them. This table has roughly 230,000 clones, 80% to 90% appearing once. Material for sequencing was peripheral blood. The receptors here all came from a man aged 50-59 years with acute or convalescent COVID-19. Both conserved end residues are part of each CDR3. The order of the fields is clone size, V gene, D gene, J gene, CDR3 protein, CDR3 DNA. D genes are given only for firm matches. Not every row has a clone size; where given, it reads once, few, many or a size class.

-	TRBV10-2	-	TRBJ2-7	CASSRGSSPNEQYF	TGCGCCAGTTCTCGCGGCTCCTCACCGAACGAGCAGTACTTC
few	TRBV3-1/TRBV3-2	-	TRBJ2-7	CASSQRVEPRREQYF	TGTGCCAGCAGCCAACGGGTAGAACCCCGACGCGAGCAGTACTTC
-	TRBV19	TRBD1	TRBJ1-6	CASRPSDRDHSPLHF	TGTGCCAGTAGACCCTCGGACAGGGATCATTCACCCCTCCACTTT
-	TRBV24-1	TRBD1	TRBJ2-7	CATSDPGQKPYEQYF	TGTGCCACCAGTGATCCGGGACAGAAGCCCTACGAGCAGTACTTC
-	TRBV27	-	TRBJ1-1	CASSFGGRGTLNTEAFF	TGTGCCAGCAGTTTTGGTGGCAGGGGAACACTGAATACTGAAGCTTTCTTT
-	TRBV7-3	TRBD2	TRBJ2-1	CASSPSRLAGYNEQFF	TGTGCCAGCAGCCCCTCGAGACTAGCGGGATACAATGAGCAGTTCTTC
-	TRBV4-1	-	TRBJ1-2	CASSHRIETGASYGYTF	TGCGCCAGCAGCCACCGAATCGAGACGGGAGCTAGCTATGGCTACACCTTC
once	TRBV2	-	TRBJ2-3	CATRPRGSTDTQYF	TGTGCCACCCGACCTCGAGGTAGCACAGATACGCAGTATTTT
-	TRBV6-6	TRBD1	TRBJ2-4	CASSYLDRQNIQYF	TGTGCCAGCAGTTACTTGGACAGGCAAAACATTCAGTACTTC
-	TRBV5-5	-	TRBJ1-4	CASSPSGRTREKLFF	TGTGCCAGCAGCCCTTCTGGCAGGACTAGGGAAAAACTGTTTTTT
once	TRBV27	-	TRBJ1-5	CASSLGGGSNQPQHF	TGTGCCAGCAGTTTAGGGGGGGGCAGCAATCAGCCCCAGCATTTT
once	TRBV5-4	-	TRBJ1-6	CASSEGFGVTYNSPLHF	TGTGCCAGCAGCGAAGGATTCGGGGTTACCTATAATTCACCCCTCCACTTT
once	TRBV30	TRBD1	TRBJ1-6	CAWSTGTGTSPLHF	TGTGCCTGGAGTACTGGGACAGGGACTTCACCCCTCCACTTT
-	TRBV9	TRBD2	TRBJ2-7	CASSVGRGGHEQYF	TGTGCCAGCAGCGTAGGACGGGGGGGCCACGAGCAGTACTTC
-	TRBV27	TRBD1	TRBJ1-1	CASRRQGTEAFF	TGTGCCAGCAGGAGACAGGGAACTGAAGCTTTCTTT
-	TRBV5-1	-	TRBJ2-3	CASSLGGYTDTQYF	TGCGCCAGCAGCCTAGGAGGATACACAGATACGCAGTATTTT
once	TRBV5-1	TRBD1	TRBJ1-3	CASSPGGTGQSGNTIYF	TGCGCCAGCAGCCCCGGCGGGACAGGCCAATCTGGAAACACCATATATTTT
-	TRBV3-1/TRBV3-2	TRBD1	TRBJ2-7	CASMRQGAWSEQYF	TGTGCCAGCATGAGACAGGGGGCGTGGAGCGAGCAGTACTTC
-	TRBV7-8	TRBD1	TRBJ1-6	CASSLRTGTNSPLHF	TGTGCCAGCAGCTTGAGGACAGGGACTAATTCACCCCTCCACTTT
-	TRBV12-3/TRBV12-4	-	TRBJ1-1	CASTTRFTEAFF	TGTGCCAGCACGACACGGTTCACTGAAGCTTTCTTT
once	TRBV19	-	TRBJ2-3	CASRNRSTDTQYF	TGTGCCAGTAGGAACAGGAGCACAGATACGCAGTATTTT
-	TRBV7-3	TRBD1	TRBJ2-3	CASSLRWTGETDTQYF	TGTGCCAGCAGCTTAAGGTGGACAGGGGAAACAGATACGCAGTATTTT
-	TRBV11-2	-	TRBJ1-5	CASSLGGISNQPQHF	TGTGCCAGCAGCTTGGGGGGGATAAGCAATCAGCCCCAGCATTTT
-	TRBV29-1	-	TRBJ2-1	CSVAFGGVSYNEQFF	TGCAGCGTGGCCTTTGGAGGGGTTTCCTACAATGAGCAGTTCTTC
-	TRBV21-1	-	TRBJ2-7	CASSPRTGEGQYF	TGTGCCAGCAGCCCTAGGACAGGGGAGGGGCAGTACTTC
-	TRBV9	TRBD2	TRBJ2-1	CASSATSGYVYNEQFF	TGTGCCAGCAGCGCTACTAGCGGGTACGTCTACAATGAGCAGTTCTTC
-	TRBV14	-	TRBJ1-2	CASSPTWHYGYTF	TGTGCCAGCAGCCCGACATGGCACTATGGCTACACCTTC
once	TRBV12-5	TRBD2	TRBJ2-1	CASGFGRAYNEQFF	TGTGCTAGTGGTTTCGGGAGGGCCTACAATGAGCAGTTCTTC
-	TRBV7-9	-	TRBJ2-3	CASSLVKDTQYF	TGTGCCAGCAGCTTAGTTAAAGATACGCAGTATTTT
-	TRBV5-1	-	TRBJ1-6	CASSWTFGGQNSPLHF	TGCGCCAGCAGCTGGACGTTTGGAGGTCAAAATTCACCCCTCCACTTT
-	TRBV2	-	TRBJ1-2	CASSPGWGYTF	TGTGCCAGCAGCCCAGGGTGGGGCTACACCTTC
-	TRBV7-8	TRBD1	TRBJ1-1	CASSPGDSLEAFF	TGTGCCAGCAGCCCCGGGGACAGCCTTGAAGCTTTCTTT
-	TRBV27	TRBD1	TRBJ1-6	CASSLSGGQGWSPLHF	TGTGCCAGCAGTTTATCGGGGGGACAGGGGTGGTCACCCCTCCACTTT
-	TRBV9	TRBD2	TRBJ2-5	CASSLERLAGRKTQYF	TGTGCCAGCAGCTTAGAAAGACTAGCGGGAAGGAAGACCCAGTACTTC
-	TRBV6-5	TRBD1	TRBJ2-7	CASSSTGTGSYEQYF	TGTGCCAGCAGCTCTACCGGGACAGGGTCCTACGAGCAGTACTTC
-	TRBV30	-	TRBJ1-1	CAWCREWDTEAFF	TGTGCCTGGTGCAGGGAATGGGACACTGAAGCTTTCTTT
-	TRBV10-1	TRBD1	TRBJ1-1	CASRETGSSTEAFF	TGCGCCAGCAGGGAGACAGGGTCCAGCACTGAAGCTTTCTTT
-	TRBV3-1/TRBV3-2	-	TRBJ2-2	CASSYRLTANTGELFF	TGTGCCAGCAGCTACCGACTGACAGCGAACACCGGGGAGCTGTTTTTT
-	TRBV29-1	-	TRBJ2-2	CSVEFDRTGELFF	TGCAGCGTTGAATTCGACAGGACCGGGGAGCTGTTTTTT
-	TRBV7-7	-	TRBJ2-1	CASSSGLANNEQFF	TGTGCTAGCAGCTCGGGACTGGCTAACAATGAGCAGTTCTTC
-	TRBV2	-	TRBJ1-1	CASIRGQSTEAFF	TGTGCCAGCATTAGAGGACAGAGCACTGAAGCTTTCTTT
-	TRBV18	-	TRBJ1-6	CASSPRARVFTNSPLHF	TGTGCCAGCTCACCAAGGGCCAGGGTGTTCACTAATTCACCCCTCCACTTT
-	TRBV5-1	TRBD2	TRBJ2-4	CASSYGTSGSSAKNIQYF	TGCGCCAGCAGCTACGGGACTAGCGGGAGTTCAGCCAAAAACATTCAGTACTTC
-	TRBV6-1	-	TRBJ1-3	CASSASLQTTGNTIYF	TGTGCCAGCAGTGCTAGCTTACAGACGACTGGAAACACCATATATTTT
-	TRBV10-1	-	TRBJ2-2	CASSDGGANTGELFF	TGCGCCAGCAGTGATGGCGGGGCGAACACCGGGGAGCTGTTTTTT
-	TRBV7-8	-	TRBJ1-5	CASSPPIRTGDQPQHF	TGTGCCAGCAGCCCCCCTATCCGCACAGGAGATCAGCCCCAGCATTTT
once	TRBV7-6	TRBD2	TRBJ2-7	CASSPGTTPYEQYF	TGTGCCAGCAGCCCGGGGACTACTCCCTACGAGCAGTACTTC
-	TRBV14	TRBD2	TRBJ2-1	CARPLKGLESPNEQFF	TGTGCCAGGCCCCTCAAGGGACTAGAGTCTCCCAATGAGCAGTTCTTC
-	TRBV18	-	TRBJ1-1	CASSSLGGKNTEAFF	TGTGCCAGCTCATCATTAGGGGGAAAGAACACTGAAGCTTTCTTT
-	TRBV11-2	TRBD1	TRBJ1-1	CASNSLSTGGLWNTEAFF	TGTGCCAGCAACTCACTTAGTACAGGGGGTCTATGGAACACTGAAGCTTTCTTT
-	TRBV18	TRBD1	TRBJ1-4	CASSPTGGAREKLFF	TGTGCCAGCTCACCGACAGGGGGGGCGCGGGAAAAACTGTTTTTT
-	TRBV30	-	TRBJ1-5	CAWSVDWNQPQHF	TGTGCCTGGAGTGTGGACTGGAATCAGCCCCAGCATTTT
-	TRBV6-5	-	TRBJ1-1	CASIGVRTEAFF	TGTGCCAGCATCGGAGTAAGGACTGAAGCTTTCTTT
-	TRBV18	-	TRBJ1-1	CASSEGRENTEAFF	TGTGCCAGCTCGGAGGGGAGGGAGAACACTGAAGCTTTCTTT
-	TRBV12-3/TRBV12-4	-	TRBJ2-5	CASTLGLQETQYF	TGTGCCAGTACCCTGGGGCTACAAGAGACCCAGTACTTC
-	TRBV19	-	TRBJ2-1	CASSMGALGQFF	TGTGCCAGTAGTATGGGGGCCCTGGGTCAGTTCTTC
-	TRBV19	TRBD1	TRBJ1-2	CASTTPWRDRGGYTF	TGTGCCAGTACGACCCCCTGGCGGGACAGGGGTGGCTACACCTTC
once	TRBV9	-	TRBJ2-7	CASARDFSSYEQYF	TGTGCCAGCGCCCGGGACTTTAGCTCCTACGAGCAGTACTTC
-	TRBV2	TRBD2	TRBJ2-1	CASTRLAGNEQFF	TGTGCCAGCACCCGACTAGCGGGTAATGAGCAGTTCTTC
-	TRBV14	-	TRBJ2-2	CASSPTLVSTGELFF	TGTGCCAGCAGCCCCACACTAGTCAGCACCGGGGAGCTGTTTTTT